These 27 T cell receptor beta chains came from one sample sequenced in a study of tumor and adjacent non-tumor tissue in lung cancer. RNA was extracted from bulk tissue without any cell sorting. This non-tumor lung sample came from over 3 cm beyond the tumor edge. Three rounds of nested PCR, following a modified ARM-PCR protocol, produced the TCRbeta library. TCRdb redid the calling of the multiplex PCR reads with MiXCR, one entry per CDR3 protein. The table records more than 85,000 distinct CDR3 sequences, about 63% of them present only once. Sequences were obtained from distant non-tumor lung tissue. The receptors shown here come from a man aged 55 to 69 with non-small cell lung cancer.

This clonotype showed up just a few times. The chain uses TRBV20-1 and TRBJ2-1; D ambiguous. The germline V gene encodes CDR1 DFQATT and CDR2 SNEGSKA (reference sequence). Between the trimmed V and J ends, which lost 3 bases and 2 bases, there was a span of 14 bases. This CDR3 has 15 residues. The CDR3 DNA reads TGCAGTGCTAGGCCGGCCACGTCTCCCTACAATGAGCAGTTCTTC. It yields the protein CSARPATSPYNEQFF.

Ten or more counts support this clonotype. The chain combines TRBV6-1 with TRBJ2-7, with 7 bases that match TRBD1. The germline V gene has CDR1 MNHNS and CDR2 SASEGT. V shed 4 bases, J shed 6 bases, and the junction held 12 bases outside the gene matches. The CDR3 contains 15 residues. The CDR3 DNA is TGTGCCAGCAGTGTTCAGACAGGGATTGGCTCCGAGCAGTACTTC. Protein product: CASSVQTGIGSEQYF.

As to this clonotype: Mismatch with germline at one junction end may stem from a read error. The V call is TRBV29-1, the J call TRBJ1-1; D is unresolved. From germline, CDR1 is SQVTM and CDR2 ANQGSEA. This CDR3 comprises 14 residues. The CDR3 spells CNVAYKGSNTEAFF. The CDR3 region has the DNA TGCAACGTTGCTTACAAGGGTAGCAACACTGAAGCTTTCTTT. The whole variable domain, filled in from reference TRBV29-1 and TRBJ1-1, reads SAVISQKPSRDICQRGTSLTIQCQVDSQVTMMFWYRQQPGQSLTLIATANQGSEATYESGFVIDKFPISRPNLTFSTLTVSNMSPEDSSIYLCNVAYKGSNTEAFFGQGTRLTVV.

This clonotype came up a few times. A much larger clone lies a single base off, so this may be a read error. The chain uses TRBV6-1 and TRBJ1-6; D not certain. This CDR3 contains 15 residues. V gave up 4 bases and J gave up 7 bases, with 14 bases separating them. CDR1 and CDR2 from the germline V gene are MNHNS and SASEGT. Here the CDR3 DNA reads TGTGCCAGCAGTGCCGGGAGCCGCGCGAATTCACCCCTCCACTTT. It is translated as CASSAGSRANSPLHF.

Comments on this clonotype: One junction end disagrees with the germline gene, perhaps due to a read error. The chain links TRBV6-2 or TRBV6-3 to TRBJ1-5; D unclear. The CDR3 consists of 17 residues. Germline CDR1 reads MNHEY; CDR2 reads SVGEGT. The CDR3 here is CASSPGSGTYSNQSQHF. The DNA for the CDR3 is TGTGCCAGCAGCCCTGGGTCAGGAACATATAGCAATCAGTCCCAGCATTTT.

Many counts were recorded for this clonotype. The J gene is TRBJ2-6, the V gene TRBV19; 9 nucleotides match TRBD1. Trimming at V came to 3 bases and at J to 4 bases, leaving 10 bases not matched to a gene. The CDR3 is made up of 18 amino acids. The germline gives CDR1 LNHDA, CDR2 SQIVND (reference sequence). CDR3 DNA: TGTGCCAGTAGTATCGGGGACAGGGATATAATGGGGGCCAACGTCCTGACTTTC. Residues: CASSIGDRDIMGANVLTF. Full variable domain (outside the CDR3, taken from reference TRBV19 and TRBJ2-6): DGGITQSPKYLFRKEGQNVTLSCEQNLNHDAMYWYRQDPGQGLRLIYYSQIVNDFQKGDIAEGYSVSREKKESFPLTVTSAQKNPTAFYLCASSIGDRDIMGANVLTFGAGSRLTVL.

With respect to this clonotype: A read error may account for a junction end that differs from germline. The chain joins TRBV28 to TRBJ2-7; 8 nucleotides match TRBD2. CDR3 size: 16 residues. Germline lookup yields CDR1 MDHEN and CDR2 SYDVKM. The CDR3 bases are TGTGCAAGCAGTTGGGGGCGCGCGGGGGGCTCTTACGGGCAGTACTTC. This translates into CASSWGRAGGSYGQYF.

Of note for this clonotype: This may be a read error, as it is one base from a much larger clone. Since the CDR3 does not end with the conserved phenylalanine or tryptophan, this likely comes from a read error. The chain joins TRBV5-4 to TRBJ2-1; 9 bases align to TRBD2. This CDR3 region has 15 residues. Per the germline V gene, CDR1 is SGHNT and CDR2 is YYREEE (reference sequence). The V and J ends lost 0 bases and 5 bases, in that order; junction bases with no gene match: 3. CDR3 protein: CASSLARGGNNEQFL. The CDR3 DNA reads as TGTGCCAGCAGCTTGGCGCGGGGGGGGAACAATGAGCAGTTCCTC.

This clonotype has ten or more counts. The chain links TRBV6-2 or TRBV6-3 to TRBJ2-7; 12 bases are a match to TRBD2. CDR1 is MNHEY and CDR2 is SVGEGT in the germline V gene. Trimming cost V 0 bases and J 0 bases; bases outside gene matches: 6. The CDR3 runs 18 residues. CDR3 in amino acids: CASSYSGTSGSSSYEQYF. In nucleotides, the CDR3 is TGTGCCAGCAGTTACTCCGGGACTAGCGGGTCTAGCTCCTACGAGCAGTACTTC.

On this clonotype itself: The junction does not match germline at one end; this may be a read error. This chain connects TRBV6-2 or TRBV6-3 to TRBJ1-5, with D possibly being TRBD1 (5 bases). Looked up from germline, CDR1 is MNHEY and CDR2 is SVGEGT. The CDR3 runs 13 residues. The CDR3 reads CASTFSQRQPRHF. CDR3 in DNA: TGTGCCAGCACTTTCTCTCAACGACAGCCCCGGCATTTT.

To note about this clonotype: A much more abundant neighbour one base away suggests this may be a read error. This chain joins TRBV5-6 and TRBJ1-5; 7 bases are shared with TRBD1. The J call may be in error: the DNA end matches TRBJ2-3 better. The CDR3 covers 14 residues. Germline CDR1 reads SGHDT; CDR2 reads YYEEEE. This chain's CDR3 is CASSQNRGGQPQYF. For the CDR3, the DNA is TGTGCCAGCAGCCAAAACAGGGGTGGACAGCCCCAGTATTTT.

Notes on this clonotype: A read error may be the cause here, since a much bigger clone is one base away. The chain uses TRBV12-3 or TRBV12-4 and TRBJ1-2; D is uncertain. V was shortened by 3 bases and J by 6 bases, with 11 bases between the two germline ends. The CDR3 has 13 amino acids. The CDR3 DNA sequence: TGTGCCAGCAGTTTTGGGAAGCTCAATGGCTACACCTTC. Its protein is CASSFGKLNGYTF.

This rearrangement joins TRBV5-6 to TRBJ1-2, with 7 nucleotides matching TRBD1. Trimming removed 4 bases from V and 0 bases from J; junction bases left unmatched: 6. Looked up from germline, CDR1 is SGHDT and CDR2 is YYEEEE. The CDR3 loop spans 15 amino acids. DNA for the CDR3: TGTGCCAGCAGCCCCAGGGGGGTCACTAACTATGGCTACACCTTC. Translating it yields CASSPRGVTNYGYTF.

This clonotype was detected many times. This chain links TRBV20-1 with TRBJ1-1; D remains unclear. The CDR3 extends over 13 amino acids. The germline V and J ends were trimmed by 6 bases and 1 base, with 12 bases remaining between them. Germline V gives CDR1 DFQATT, CDR2 SNEGSKA (reference sequence). In nucleotides, the CDR3 is TGCAGTGCCGACCTCTTTGGGAACACTGAAGCTTTCTTT. This gives the protein CSADLFGNTEAFF.

The table lists this clonotype with a few counts. The genes are TRBV29-1 and TRBJ2-5; 7 nucleotides match TRBD1. Germline V gene lookup returns CDR1 SQVTM and CDR2 ANQGSEA. With V trimmed by 3 bases and J by 4 bases, 2 bases remained unmatched. The CDR3 spans 12 residues. The CDR3 bases are TGCAGCGTTGAGGCAGGGGGAGAGACCCAGTACTTC. Protein: CSVEAGGETQYF.

This clonotype has a single count. The junction differs from germline at one of its ends, possibly a read error. The V gene is TRBV29-1, the J gene TRBJ2-1; the D is unclear. Germline V lookup: CDR1 SQVTM, CDR2 ANQGSEA. CDR3 length: 14 residues. The CDR3 bases are TGCAGCGTTGAAGATCGGACCGGCTACAATGGGCAGTTCTTT. Its protein is CSVEDRTGYNGQFF.

With respect to this clonotype: Relative to the germline gene, one junction end is altered; a read error may explain this. The J gene is TRBJ2-1, the V gene TRBV11-2; possible D gene TRBD2, 5 bases. Germline CDR1 is SGHAT and CDR2 is FQNNGV. The CDR3 length is 17 residues. As DNA, the CDR3 is TGTGTCAGCAGCTTAATGGTGGAACTGCCTTACCGAGGGGAGCAGTTCTTC. Translating it yields CVSSLMVELPYRGEQFF.

Comments on this clonotype: Given a much more abundant clone one base away, this may be a read error. V gene TRBV20-1 combines with J gene TRBJ2-1, with 9 bases fitting TRBD2. The CDR3 consists of 16 residues. The V gene's germline CDR1 is DFQATT and CDR2 SNEGSKA (reference sequence). The CDR3 protein is CSASSSGMSSYYEQFF. The CDR3 nucleotides read TGCAGTGCTTCCTCTAGCGGGATGAGCTCCTACTATGAGCAGTTCTTC.

Comment on this clonotype: The germline gene is not matched at one end of the junction; a read error may be the cause. The V and J genes are TRBV29-1 and TRBJ1-2; D call uncertain. CDR1 and CDR2 from the germline V gene are SQVTM and ANQGSEA. The CDR3 runs 13 residues. CDR3 DNA sequence: TGCAGCGTTCCGGAGAGAGAGTACTATGGCTACGCCTTC. The encoded protein is CSVPEREYYGYAF.

The chain recombines TRBV4-1 with TRBJ2-5, with D tentatively TRBD1 (6 bases). Germline V gene sequence: CDR1 MGHRA, CDR2 YSYEKL. This CDR3 contains 16 residues. Trimming took 6 bases from V and 10 from J, leaving 27 bases between them. DNA of the CDR3: TGCGCCAGCAGTATCCACTACGGGACAAACAGGGATATCCAGTACTTC. Translating gives CASSIHYGTNRDIQYF.

Concerning this clonotype: Possible read error: a much larger clone is one base away. The J gene is TRBJ2-1, the V gene TRBV12-3 or TRBV12-4; D remains unclear. V lost 4 bases to trimming and J lost 10 bases, with 8 bases between them. This CDR3 comprises 11 residues. The CDR3 protein is CASSSVLEQFF. In DNA, the CDR3 is TGTGCCAGCAGTTCTGTACTAGAGCAGTTCTTC.

This clonotype was detected many times. This chain connects TRBV6-6 to TRBJ2-7, with D possibly matching TRBD1 (6 bases). Germline V CDR1 and CDR2: MNHNY, SVGAGI (reference sequence). V gave up 5 bases and J gave up 7 bases, with 15 bases separating them. The CDR3 runs 13 residues. This CDR3 is CASSNTGSWEQYF. DNA for the CDR3: TGTGCCAGCAGTAATACAGGGTCTTGGGAGCAGTACTTC.

Concerning this clonotype itself: The junction departs from the called germline gene at one end, perhaps through a read error. The J gene is TRBJ2-4, the V gene TRBV11-2; D is unresolved. The CDR3 has 17 amino acids. The germline V gene has CDR1 SGHAT and CDR2 FQNNGV. CDR3 in DNA: TGTGCCAGCAGCCGTGATATCTCAAGGGTCGCAAAAAACATCCAGTACTTC. Protein product: CASSRDISRVAKNIQYF.

The rearrangement uses TRBV11-2 and TRBJ2-1, with D perhaps matching TRBD2 (6 bases). V was cut by 0 bases and J by 10 bases, with 19 bases left in between. Per germline, CDR1 SGHAT and CDR2 FQNNGV. This CDR3 contains 16 residues. CDR3 sequence reads: CASSLDQLGTRGEQFF. DNA for the CDR3: TGTGCCAGCAGCTTAGATCAGCTGGGGACTCGGGGAGAGCAGTTCTTC.

Notes on this clonotype: A clone one base away is much larger, so this may be a read error. The CDR3 reads CVSCGSINEQFF. CDR3 bases: TGTGTCAGCTGTGGGTCGATCAATGAGCAGTTCTTC. The chain recombines TRBV6-2 or TRBV6-3 with TRBJ2-1, with unresolved D. CDR1 and CDR2 (germline): MNHEY, SVGEGT. The CDR3 has 12 amino acids.

A word on this clonotype: At one end, the junction sequence differs from germline, possibly due to a read error. This chain uses TRBV6-2 or TRBV6-3 with TRBJ1-2; tentatively, D is TRBD1 (6 bases). The length of the CDR3 is 15 residues. CDR1 MNHEY and CDR2 SVGEGT come from the germline V gene. The CDR3 coding sequence is TGTGCCAGCAGTTACACGAACGGGGGCTTGGATGGCCACACCTTC. This encodes CASSYTNGGLDGHTF.

The sample holds a few counts of this clonotype. This may arise from a read error, as a much more abundant clone is one base away. This chain links TRBV6-6 with TRBJ2-2; possibly TRBD1 for D (5 bases). Germline assignment: CDR1 MNHNY and CDR2 SVGAGI (reference sequence). The V and J ends lost 2 bases and 4 bases respectively, with 11 bases between them. The CDR3 extends over 15 amino acids. The CDR3 DNA sequence: TGTGCCAGCAGTTACGGCAGGGCGAGCACCGGGGAGCTGTTTTTT. Translated: CASSYGRASTGELFF.